These 31 T cell receptor beta chains originate from one sample sequenced in a study of T cell repertoires in cytomegalovirus infection (dated by TCRdb to between 2017 and 2020). The sequencing machine was an Illumina HiSeq 1500. TCRdb passed the public sequencing reads through fastp at Q25 and MiXCR, retaining productive beta sequences. Duplicate CDR3 protein sequences are folded into a single record with the most common DNA and genes. The sample profile shows some 120,000 distinct CDR3 sequences; around 30% of them were found once. The ten most abundant clones make up roughly three fifths of the sample. In light of the paper, this sample's treatment or condition label describes: in vitro stimulation with specific CMV peptide epitopes to enrich CMV-specific T cells. No antigen has been identified for these receptors. The specimen was CD8+ T cells from cultured PBMCs, collected from culture after CMV antigen stimulation. Receptor source: a human donor in good health (CMV status not recorded). Some clones in this sample may be carry-over from other donors' samples.

CDR3 DNA: TGTGCCAGCAGTCCCACCCTGACTGTGAACACCGGGGAGCTGTTTTTT. Translation: CASSPTLTVNTGELFF. V usage is TRBV6-6 and J usage is TRBJ2-2, with D hard to call. This CDR3 contains 16 residues. Trimming cost V 5 bases and J 1 base, with 14 bases left between them. Germline V lookup: CDR1 MNHNY, CDR2 SVGAGI (reference sequence).

This sequence joins TRBV7-9 and TRBJ2-7; no firm D call. The germline V gene has CDR1 SEHNR and CDR2 FQNEAQ (reference sequence). This CDR3 has 15 amino acids. Trimming shortened V by 4 bases and J by 3 bases, and 16 bases separated the two germline ends. The CDR3 protein is CASSSEDLADYEQYF. The DNA for the CDR3 is TGTGCCAGCAGCTCGGAAGACCTGGCTGACTACGAGCAGTACTTC.

In its sample, this clonotype was seen many times. This rearrangement joins TRBV28 to TRBJ1-1; D might be TRBD1 (5 bases). CDR3 length: 22 residues. Trimming stripped 6 bases from V and 0 bases from J, with 35 bases between. In germline, CDR1 is MDHEN, CDR2 SYDVKM. The CDR3 here is CASSHWRGPGPHTDWLNTEAFF. In DNA, the CDR3 is TGTGCCAGCAGCCACTGGCGGGGACCGGGACCCCATACCGATTGGTTGAACACTGAAGCTTTCTTT. The variable domain in full, with the rest retrieved from reference TRBV28 and TRBJ1-1, is DVKVTQSSRYLVKRTGEKVFLECVQDMDHENMFWYRQDPGLGLRLIYFSYDVKMKEKGDIPEGYSVSREKKERFSLILESASTNQTSMYLCASSHWRGPGPHTDWLNTEAFFGQGTRLTVV.

The V gene is TRBV4-3, the J gene TRBJ1-4; the D gene is possibly TRBD1 (6 bases). The CDR3 has 15 amino acids. Germline V gives CDR1 LGHNA, CDR2 YSLEER. Trimming cost V 0 bases and J 8 bases, with 13 bases left between them. The CDR3 region has the DNA TGCGCCAGCAGCCAAGATCGCAGGGGCTGGGAAAAACTGTTTTTT. Its protein product is CASSQDRRGWEKLFF.

This clonotype was detected ten times or more. The rearrangement links TRBV19 to TRBJ2-3; 9 bases map to TRBD1. From germline, CDR1 is LNHDA and CDR2 SQIVND (reference sequence). The CDR3 extends over 15 amino acids. J was trimmed by 3 bases and V by 3 bases; bases with no gene match: 4. The CDR3 is CASSMGQGETDTQYF. Written as DNA, the CDR3 is TGTGCCAGTAGTATGGGACAGGGAGAGACAGATACGCAGTATTTT.

This clonotype was seen at least ten times. This chain connects TRBV6-2 or TRBV6-3 to TRBJ1-5; no clear D. Germline V gives CDR1 MNHEY, CDR2 SVGEGT. There are 16 residues in the CDR3. V lost 2 bases to trimming and J lost 0 bases, with 11 bases between them. CDR3 nucleotide sequence: TGTGCCAGCAGTTACCCGTCCTGGGTTAGCAATCAGCCCCAGCATTTT. Translating it yields CASSYPSWVSNQPQHF.

This clonotype was counted between two and nine times. The chain joins TRBV6-5 to TRBJ2-7; 8 positions match TRBD1. The CDR3 loop spans 15 amino acids. V lost 5 bases and J lost 3; bases outside the gene matches: 9. Germline V gene sequence: CDR1 MNHEY, CDR2 SVGAGI. DNA for the CDR3: TGTGCCAGCAGTCCGGACAGGGTTTCGTTCTACGAGCAGTACTTC. Its protein product is CASSPDRVSFYEQYF.

The chain is built from TRBV2 and TRBJ2-1, with 7 bases that match TRBD2. V gave up 3 bases and J gave up 13 bases; unmatched junction bases: 9. Germline CDR1 is SNHLY and CDR2 is FYNNEI. The CDR3 contains 13 residues. The DNA of the CDR3 is TGTGCCAGCAGTGACCCGAGAGGGACTAAACAGTTCTTC. It codes for CASSDPRGTKQFF. The entire variable domain, with the rest obtained from reference TRBV2 and TRBJ2-1, is as follows: EPEVTQTPSHQVTQMGQEVILRCVPISNHLYFYWYRQILGQKVEFLVSFYNNEISEKSEIFDDQFSVERPDGSNFTLKIRSTKLEDSAMYFCASSDPRGTKQFFGPGTRLTVL.

This chain links TRBV5-5 with TRBJ2-1, with D tentatively TRBD2 (6 bases). The CDR3 is 15 residues long. CDR1 is SGHKS and CDR2 is YYEKEE in the germline V gene (reference sequence). V lost 3 bases to trimming and J lost 6 bases, with 16 bases between them. CDR3 DNA: TGTGCCAGCAGCTCTGCCCCGGGAGACAGCAATGAGCAGTTCTTC. It encodes CASSSAPGDSNEQFF. The full variable domain, with the rest looked up from reference TRBV5-5 and TRBJ2-1, is DAGVTQSPTHLIKTRGQQVTLRCSPISGHKSVSWYQQVLGQGPQFIFQYYEKEERGRGNFPDRFSARQFPNYSSELNVNALLLGDSALYLCASSSAPGDSNEQFFGPGTRLTVL.

This clonotype was recorded a few times. The chain links TRBV6-1 to TRBJ2-2, with TRBD2 matching 11 bases. This CDR3 comprises 17 residues. The V gene's germline CDR1 is MNHNS and CDR2 SASEGT. Trimming cost V 4 bases and J 0 bases; bases outside gene matches: 4. As DNA, the CDR3 is TGTGCCAGCAGTGGACTAGCGGGGAGTTCGAACACCGGGGAGCTGTTTTTT. Translated: CASSGLAGSSNTGELFF.

This clonotype was seen many times. This rearrangement joins TRBV7-6 to TRBJ2-1, with 10 bases aligning to TRBD2. Germline-derived CDR1 and CDR2 are SGHVS and FNYEAQ. The CDR3 covers 17 residues. V shed 0 bases, J shed 4 bases, and the junction held 6 bases outside the gene matches. CDR3: CASSLAASGGAYNEQFF. CDR3 nucleotides: TGTGCCAGCAGCTTAGCTGCCAGCGGGGGGGCTTACAATGAGCAGTTCTTC.

This clonotype came up many times. The rearrangement uses TRBV6-1 and TRBJ1-1, with D perhaps matching TRBD1 (5 bases). The CDR3 sequence is 14 residues long. CDR1 is MNHNS, CDR2 SASEGT, per germline. V was cut by 2 bases and J by 3 bases, with 10 bases left in between. Written as DNA, the CDR3 is TGTGCCAGCAGTGAACAGGGCCCTTACACTGAAGCTTTCTTT. Protein: CASSEQGPYTEAFF.

The chain uses TRBV7-6 and TRBJ2-2, with D perhaps matching TRBD1 (5 bases). V lost 5 bases to trimming and J lost 6 bases, with 7 bases between them. Per the germline V gene, CDR1 is SGHVS and CDR2 is FNYEAQ. The CDR3 has 12 residues. The CDR3 loop is CASSPQAGELFF. Written as DNA, the CDR3 is TGTGCCAGCAGCCCACAGGCCGGGGAGCTGTTTTTT.

This clonotype was picked up many times. The chain employs TRBV4-2 and TRBJ2-7; maybe TRBD2 (5 bases). Trimming cost V 3 bases and J 7 bases, with 7 bases left between them. In germline, CDR1 is LGHNA, CDR2 YNFKEQ. This CDR3 spans 11 amino acids. The CDR3 sequence is CASSQPGEQYF. Here the CDR3 DNA reads TGTGCCAGCAGCCAGCCGGGAGAGCAGTACTTC.

This clonotype was counted ten times or more. The chain uses TRBV4-3 and TRBJ2-3, with 8 nucleotides matching TRBD2. Germline trimming cut 0 bases from V and 3 bases from J; bases unmatched to any gene: 5. The germline V gene has CDR1 LGHNA and CDR2 YSLEER. This CDR3 has 16 residues. The CDR3 reads CASSQEPTSETDTQYF. The CDR3, as DNA: TGCGCCAGCAGCCAAGAACCGACTAGCGAAACAGATACGCAGTATTTT.

The gene calls are TRBV6-4 and TRBJ2-6; D not certain. This CDR3 has 16 amino acids. V was trimmed by 0 bases and J by 1 base, leaving 7 bases between them. Germline V gene data show CDR1 as MRHNA and CDR2 as SNTAGT. The DNA for the CDR3 is TGTGCCAGCAGTGACTCCCCATCTTCTGGGGCCAACGTCCTGACTTTC. It yields the protein CASSDSPSSGANVLTF.

The sample holds many counts of this clonotype. This chain connects TRBV7-2 to TRBJ1-2, with 10 bases matching TRBD1. CDR1 is SGHTA and CDR2 is FQGNSA in the germline V gene. Trimming cost V 3 bases and J 1 base; bases outside gene matches: 2. The CDR3 is 15 amino acids. Here the CDR3 DNA reads TGTGCCAGCAGCTTTGGGACAGGGGTTAACTATGGCTACACCTTC. It translates to CASSFGTGVNYGYTF.

Ten or more counts support this clonotype. This chain connects TRBV12-3 or TRBV12-4 to TRBJ2-3; the D gene is possibly TRBD1 (5 bases). The CDR3 covers 15 residues. V lost 5 bases and J 2 bases, leaving 14 bases between the germline ends. CDR3 sequence reads: CASSLNRQFTDTQYF. In DNA form, the CDR3 reads TGTGCCAGCAGTCTCAACCGACAGTTCACAGATACGCAGTATTTT.

This clonotype was detected a few times. This sequence joins TRBV4-1 and TRBJ1-1; D is unclear. The CDR3 length is 15 residues. CDR1 is MGHRA, CDR2 YSYEKL, per germline. V was pared by 0 bases and J by 2 bases, with 10 bases between. CDR3: CASSQEAVTNTEAFF. DNA of the CDR3: TGCGCCAGCAGCCAAGAGGCGGTCACTAACACTGAAGCTTTCTTT.

The CDR3 loop is CASSIVPQGAEAFF. Here the CDR3 DNA reads TGTGCCAGTAGTATAGTCCCACAGGGAGCCGAAGCTTTCTTT. The rearrangement uses TRBV19 and TRBJ1-1, with a tentative D call TRBD1 (6 bases). V was cut by 1 base and J by 8 bases, with 14 bases left in between. CDR3 length: 14 residues. In germline, CDR1 is LNHDA, CDR2 SQIVND (reference sequence).

This chain connects TRBV19 to TRBJ2-1; no clear D. V lost 1 base to trimming and J lost 8 bases, with 6 bases between them. Germline CDR1 LNHDA, CDR2 SQIVND (reference sequence). CDR3 length equals 12 residues. CDR3 coding DNA: TGTGCCAGTAGTATAGGAGTTGATGAGCAGTTCTTC. This translates into CASSIGVDEQFF. The complete variable domain, with remaining parts taken from reference TRBV19 and TRBJ2-1, reads DGGITQSPKYLFRKEGQNVTLSCEQNLNHDAMYWYRQDPGQGLRLIYYSQIVNDFQKGDIAEGYSVSREKKESFPLTVTSAQKNPTAFYLCASSIGVDEQFFGPGTRLTVL.

The J gene is TRBJ2-7, the V gene TRBV12-3 or TRBV12-4; D not resolved. The CDR3 sequence is 13 residues long. V lost 5 bases, J lost 6 bases, and 14 bases lay in between. The CDR3 is CASSPPEVGEQYF. CDR3 DNA sequence: TGTGCCAGCAGTCCTCCTGAGGTCGGCGAGCAGTACTTC.

This chain joins TRBV25-1 and TRBJ1-2; 7 bases are a match to TRBD1. V lost 2 bases to trimming and J lost 3 bases; unmatched junction nucleotides: 3. This CDR3 comprises 14 residues. Germline V gives CDR1 MGHDK, CDR2 SYGVNS. The CDR3 DNA sequence: TGTGCCAGCAGTGAAGCGACAGGGTACTATGGCTACACCTTC. This encodes CASSEATGYYGYTF.

The table lists this clonotype with a few counts. This chain connects TRBV20-1 to TRBJ2-3; 7 bases fit TRBD2. Germline V gives CDR1 DFQATT, CDR2 SNEGSKA (reference sequence). The CDR3 runs 16 residues. The ends lost 3 bases at V and 4 bases at J; junction bases unmatched: 13. Here the CDR3 reads CSASSGLGIGPDTQYF. CDR3 bases: TGCAGTGCTAGTTCAGGACTAGGGATTGGTCCAGATACGCAGTATTTT.

The rearrangement links TRBV12-3 or TRBV12-4 to TRBJ2-1; possibly TRBD2 for D (6 bases). This CDR3 region has 15 residues. V gave up 1 base and J gave up 3 bases, with 10 bases separating them. CDR3 amino acids: CASSLGGELYNEQFF. CDR3 DNA: TGTGCCAGCAGTTTAGGCGGGGAACTCTACAATGAGCAGTTCTTC.

This clonotype was counted between two and nine times. This chain joins TRBV7-9 and TRBJ2-5, with D perhaps assigned TRBD1 or TRBD2 (5 bases each). V lost 6 bases to trimming and J lost 10 bases, with 18 bases between them. This CDR3 is built from 13 residues. Germline CDR1 is SEHNR and CDR2 is FQNEAQ (reference sequence). The CDR3 region is CASRPGTTLDQYF. The DNA of the CDR3 is TGTGCCAGCAGACCCGGGACCACCTTGGACCAGTACTTC.

The J gene is TRBJ2-1, the V gene TRBV2; tentatively, D is TRBD1 (5 bases). Trimming stripped 4 bases from V and 0 bases from J, with 13 bases between. This CDR3 region has 16 residues. Germline CDR1 reads SNHLY; CDR2 reads FYNNEI. CDR3 bases: TGTGCCAGCAGTGGAGTGGACAAGAGCTCCTACAATGAGCAGTTCTTC. Protein sequence: CASSGVDKSSYNEQFF.

This clonotype has just a few counts. The chain carries TRBV6-2 or TRBV6-3 and TRBJ1-1; 9 bases are a match to TRBD1. The V and J ends lost 6 bases and 4 bases, in that order; junction bases with no gene match: 3. This CDR3 has 13 amino acids. Germline V lookup: CDR1 MNHEY, CDR2 SVGEGT. The CDR3 protein is CASRGQGSTEAFF. For the CDR3, the DNA is TGTGCCAGCAGAGGACAGGGGTCCACTGAAGCTTTCTTT.

The chain combines TRBV7-4 with TRBJ2-7; D is ambiguous. Germline CDR1 is SGHVT and CDR2 is SQSDAQ. V dropped 2 bases and J dropped 0 bases, with 11 bases sitting between them. The length of the CDR3 is 15 residues. This CDR3 reads CASSLISSLSYEQYF. The CDR3 bases are TGTGCCAGCAGCTTAATATCATCCCTCTCCTACGAGCAGTACTTC.

In its sample, this clonotype was seen a few times. The chain joins TRBV4-3 to TRBJ1-1; 10 nucleotides line up with TRBD1. The CDR3 contains 16 residues. Germline V gene lookup returns CDR1 LGHNA and CDR2 YSLEER. V dropped 0 bases and J dropped 4; count of bases not matched to a gene: 5. CDR3: CASSQDRTGGSTEAFF. DNA of the CDR3: TGCGCCAGCAGCCAAGATAGGACAGGGGGGAGCACTGAAGCTTTCTTT.

The CDR3 is CATEPDRGNEQYF. CDR3 nucleotide sequence: TGTGCCACCGAGCCCGACAGGGGAAACGAGCAGTACTTC. The chain combines TRBV24-1 with TRBJ2-7; TRBD1 agrees at 8 bases. The CDR3 spans 13 residues. Trimming at V came to 9 bases and at J to 5 bases, leaving 8 bases not matched to a gene. CDR1 KGHDR and CDR2 SFDVKD come from the germline V gene.